The rows below give T cell receptor beta chains drawn from one sample of a study of blood T cells in healthy people across ages. TCRdb used MiXCR to reprocess the 5' RACE reads, holding one entry per CDR3 protein. The table has about 580,000 distinct CDR3 sequences, around 48% seen once. Sequences were obtained from blood. These receptors were collected from a man older than 75 in good health. CDR3s leave out the opening cysteine and the closing phenylalanine or tryptophan.

V gene,CDR3 length,CDR3 protein
TRBV20-1,12,SAREGGTNQPQH
TRBV6-5,11,ASSSSGRETQY
TRBV6-6,10,ASKKAVYEQY
TRBV10-3,11,AIRRPDTGELF
TRBV7-2,13,ASSLPGMLQETQY
TRBV7-2,15,ASSLGLAPSSYNEQF
TRBV5-1,16,ASSPGTSGGISTDTQY
TRBV4-1,11,ASSQEQGRGYT
TRBV12-3/TRBV12-4,14,ASSRGQLNADNEQF
TRBV27,15,ASSPRTSGITYNEQF
TRBV4-3,13,ASSLQGGGDTEAF
TRBV7-2,12,ASSLAAVNQPQH
TRBV6-6,14,ASSDRLAGGTYEQY
TRBV24-1,13,ATSDHATVTDTQY
TRBV7-2,11,ASSRKTGDEQF
TRBV10-3,13,AISESGQGARGYT
TRBV7-8,14,ASSLGSSGAGYEQY
TRBV11-1,14,ASSSVGGGPYNEQF
TRBV5-1,9,ATGGGETQY
TRBV5-1,14,ASSSGRAPSGDTQY